This entry features one T cell receptor beta chain sequence. The antigen remains unidentified. The CDR3 totals 15 residues. Trimming took 0 bases from V and 9 from J, leaving 12 bases between them. In germline, CDR1 is MNHNY, CDR2 SVGAGI (reference sequence). The source of the sample is a study of T cell clonotyping in hematopoietic cell transplantation. Study results and caveats: At the given depth, recipient repertoires were over 95% de novo clonotypes. Without cell sorting, CD4 versus CD8 contributions remain unresolved.

The repertoire was sequenced with immunoSEQ multiplex PCR; TCRdb's copy has only in-frame clones and lacks some. The sample lists 9,000 or so clones, almost 85% seen once, with approximately 32% in the top ten. The chain is built from TRBV6-6 and TRBJ1-6; D uncertain. Sequenced here: PBMCs, sampled 180 days after allogeneic stem cell transplant. The origin of this receptor is a female patient in her 30s who had an allogeneic stem cell transplant, so the T cells may come from the graft donor. Some clones in this sample may be carry-over from other donors' samples. The CDR3 is CASSYSRRDPSPLHF. The CDR3 coding sequence is TGTGCCAGCAGTTACTCGAGGAGAGATCCTTCACCCCTCCACTTT.